The 2 T cell receptor beta chains reported below all come from one sample, sequenced in a study of chronic HIV infection and antiretroviral therapy. TCRdb processed the 5' RACE reads anew with MiXCR; each CDR3 protein has one entry. This sample has 39,000 or so distinct CDR3 sequences, with 8% to 10% found just once. What was sequenced was peripheral blood. These receptors were obtained from an adult who had HIV and had not received antiretroviral therapy, or was an uninfected healthy control (not recorded which).

This clonotype was seen ten or more times. The gene calls are TRBV5-1 and TRBJ2-1; unclear D gene. Germline lookup yields CDR1 SGHRS and CDR2 YFSETQ. This CDR3 has 15 residues. The germline V and J ends were trimmed by 1 base and 0 bases, with 8 bases remaining between them. The CDR3 coding sequence is TGCGCCAGCAGCTTGTCCGAGAGCTCCTACAATGAGCAGTTCTTC. This gives the protein CASSLSESSYNEQFF.

Comment on this clonotype: The germline gene is not matched at one end of the junction; a read error may be the cause. This sequence joins TRBV13 and TRBJ2-7; 13 nucleotides line up with TRBD2. Germline assignment: CDR1 PRHDT and CDR2 FYEKMQ (reference sequence). The CDR3 is 16 amino acids. CDR3 DNA: TGTGCCAGCAGTTTAGGACTAGCGGGGGTCTCCTACGAGCAGTACTTC. This translates into CASSLGLAGVSYEQYF.